Reported below is one T cell receptor beta chain. The antigen remains unidentified. Evenly divided among several immunoSEQ plates was the genomic DNA of each subset. Sequencing used immunoSEQ multiplex PCR; TCRdb keeps in-frame clones, though not all of them. Among millions of clones, roughly nine tenths were seen once, and the ten largest hold around 0.14%. These data are taken from a study of shared clonotypes between healthy human individuals. Overall study results and limits: Rarefaction analysis demonstrated incomplete sorted-subset sequencing notwithstanding large depth. Generation probability values for non-shared clonotypes were lower than those for clonotypes shared by all four donors.

This CDR3 comprises 16 residues. Looked up from germline, CDR1 is SGHRS and CDR2 is YFSETQ. Trimming pared 2 bases from V and 6 bases from J, leaving 21 bases between. The TCR originated in a man aged 18 to 29 in good health. V usage is TRBV5-1 and J usage is TRBJ2-7; D is perhaps TRBD1 (7 bases). What was sequenced was naive CD4+ T cells sorted from blood. The subset is: CD45RA+ positively selected. The CDR3 DNA follows: TGCGCCAGCAGCTTACATCAGGGGGGAGTTTCGGGCGAGCAGTACTTC. It translates to CASSLHQGGVSGEQYF.